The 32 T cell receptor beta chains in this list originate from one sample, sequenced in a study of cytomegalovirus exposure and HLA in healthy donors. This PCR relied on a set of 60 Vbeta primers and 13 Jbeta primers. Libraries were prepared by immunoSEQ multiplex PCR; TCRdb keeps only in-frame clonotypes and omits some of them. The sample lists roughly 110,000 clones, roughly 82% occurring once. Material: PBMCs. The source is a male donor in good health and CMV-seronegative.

The CDR3 sequence: CASSVAGRSGDFTDTQYF. In DNA, the CDR3 is TGTGCCAGCAGCGTAGCTGGACGGAGCGGAGACTTCACAGATACGCAGTATTTT. The rearrangement joins TRBV9 to TRBJ2-3, with D possibly TRBD2 on 5 matching bases. This CDR3 is built from 18 residues. CDR1 and CDR2 from the germline V gene are SGDLS and YYNGEE. Trimming removed 0 bases from V and 2 bases from J, with 19 bases in between.

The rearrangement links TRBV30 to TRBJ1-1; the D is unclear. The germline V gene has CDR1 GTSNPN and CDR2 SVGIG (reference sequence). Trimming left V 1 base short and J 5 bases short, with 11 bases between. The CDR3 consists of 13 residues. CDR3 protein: CAWSATVRTEAFF. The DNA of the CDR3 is TGTGCCTGGAGTGCGACTGTCCGGACTGAAGCTTTCTTT.

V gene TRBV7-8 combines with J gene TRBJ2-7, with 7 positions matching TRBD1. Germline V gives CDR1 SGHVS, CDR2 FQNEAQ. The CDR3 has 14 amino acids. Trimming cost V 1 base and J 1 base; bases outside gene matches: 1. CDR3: CASSLGDSSYEQYF. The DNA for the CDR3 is TGTGCCAGCAGCTTAGGGGACAGTTCCTACGAGCAGTACTTC. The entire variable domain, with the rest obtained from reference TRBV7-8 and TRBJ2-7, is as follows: GAGVSQSPRYKVAKRGQDVALRCDPISGHVSLFWYQQALGQGPEFLTYFQNEAQLDKSGLPSDRFFAERPEGSVSTLKIQRTQQEDSAVYLCASSLGDSSYEQYFGPGTRLTVT.

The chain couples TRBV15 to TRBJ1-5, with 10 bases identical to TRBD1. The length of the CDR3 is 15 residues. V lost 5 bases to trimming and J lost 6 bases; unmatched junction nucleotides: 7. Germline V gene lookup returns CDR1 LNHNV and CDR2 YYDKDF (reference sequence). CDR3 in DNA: TGTGCCACCAGCGGTGACAGGGGGCCAGGTCAGCCCCAGCATTTT. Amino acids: CATSGDRGPGQPQHF.

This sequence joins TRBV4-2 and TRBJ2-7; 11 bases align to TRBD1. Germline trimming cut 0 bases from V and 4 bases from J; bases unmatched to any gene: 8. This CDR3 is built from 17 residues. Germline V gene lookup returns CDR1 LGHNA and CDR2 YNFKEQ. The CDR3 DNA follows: TGTGCCAGCAGCCAAGATTCCGTAGGACAGGGGGCATACGAGCAGTACTTC. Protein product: CASSQDSVGQGAYEQYF.

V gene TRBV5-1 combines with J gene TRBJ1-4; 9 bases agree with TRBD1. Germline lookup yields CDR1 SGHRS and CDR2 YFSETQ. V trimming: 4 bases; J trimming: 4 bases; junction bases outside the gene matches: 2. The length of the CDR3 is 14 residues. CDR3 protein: CASSPGQGNEKLFF. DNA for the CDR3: TGCGCCAGCAGCCCGGGACAGGGTAATGAAAAACTGTTTTTT.

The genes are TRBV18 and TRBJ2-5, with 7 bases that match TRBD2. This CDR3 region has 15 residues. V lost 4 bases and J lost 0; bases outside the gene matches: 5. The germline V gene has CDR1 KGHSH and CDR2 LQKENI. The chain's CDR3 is CASSLRAGDQETQYF. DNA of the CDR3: TGTGCCAGCTCACTGAGGGCGGGAGACCAAGAGACCCAGTACTTC.

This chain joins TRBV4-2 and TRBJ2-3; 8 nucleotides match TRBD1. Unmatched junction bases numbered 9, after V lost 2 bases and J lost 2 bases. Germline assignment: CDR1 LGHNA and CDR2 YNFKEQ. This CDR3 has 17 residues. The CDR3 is CASSQTPTGAYTDTQYF. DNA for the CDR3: TGTGCCAGCAGCCAAACCCCGACAGGGGCCTACACAGATACGCAGTATTTT.

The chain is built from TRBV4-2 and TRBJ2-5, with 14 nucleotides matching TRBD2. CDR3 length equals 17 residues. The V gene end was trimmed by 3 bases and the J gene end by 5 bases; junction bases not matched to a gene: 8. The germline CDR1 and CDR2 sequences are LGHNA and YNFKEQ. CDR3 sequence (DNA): TGTGCCAGCAGCCAGGGGACTAGCGGGAGTTCGGTGGAGACCCAGTACTTC. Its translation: CASSQGTSGSSVETQYF.

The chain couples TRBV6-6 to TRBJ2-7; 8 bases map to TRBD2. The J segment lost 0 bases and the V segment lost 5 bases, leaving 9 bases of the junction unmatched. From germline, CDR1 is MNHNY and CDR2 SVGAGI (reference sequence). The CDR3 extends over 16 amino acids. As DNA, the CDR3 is TGTGCCAGCAGTCAGGGGACAAGCGGGAGCTCCTACGAGCAGTACTTC. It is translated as CASSQGTSGSSYEQYF.

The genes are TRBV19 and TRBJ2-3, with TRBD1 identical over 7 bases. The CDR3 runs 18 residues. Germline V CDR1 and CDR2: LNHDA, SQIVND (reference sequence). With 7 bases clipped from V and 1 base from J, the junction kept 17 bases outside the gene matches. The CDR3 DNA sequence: TGTGCCAGTACCCCCTCAAATAACAGGGGTTGGGGCACAGATACGCAGTATTTT. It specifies CASTPSNNRGWGTDTQYF. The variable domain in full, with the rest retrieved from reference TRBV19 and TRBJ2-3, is DGGITQSPKYLFRKEGQNVTLSCEQNLNHDAMYWYRQDPGQGLRLIYYSQIVNDFQKGDIAEGYSVSREKKESFPLTVTSAQKNPTAFYLCASTPSNNRGWGTDTQYFGPGTRLTVL.

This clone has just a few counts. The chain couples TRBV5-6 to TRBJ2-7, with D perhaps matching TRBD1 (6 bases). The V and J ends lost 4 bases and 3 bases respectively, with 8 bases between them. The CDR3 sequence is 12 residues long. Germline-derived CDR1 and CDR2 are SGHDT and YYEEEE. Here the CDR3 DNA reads TGTGCCAGCAGCCGGGACAACTACGAGCAGTACTTC. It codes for CASSRDNYEQYF.

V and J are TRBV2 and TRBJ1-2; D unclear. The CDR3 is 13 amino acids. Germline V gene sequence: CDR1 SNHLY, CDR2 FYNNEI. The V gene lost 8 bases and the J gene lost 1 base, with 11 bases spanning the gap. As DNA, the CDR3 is TGTGCCAGCGGACCGGGATTTAACTATGGCTACACCTTC. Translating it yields CASGPGFNYGYTF.

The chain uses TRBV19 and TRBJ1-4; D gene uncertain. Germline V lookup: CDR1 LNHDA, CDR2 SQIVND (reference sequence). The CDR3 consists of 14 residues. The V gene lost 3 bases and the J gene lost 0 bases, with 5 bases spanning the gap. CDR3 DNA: TGTGCCAGTAGTATTCAGGCAACTAATGAAAAACTGTTTTTT. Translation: CASSIQATNEKLFF.

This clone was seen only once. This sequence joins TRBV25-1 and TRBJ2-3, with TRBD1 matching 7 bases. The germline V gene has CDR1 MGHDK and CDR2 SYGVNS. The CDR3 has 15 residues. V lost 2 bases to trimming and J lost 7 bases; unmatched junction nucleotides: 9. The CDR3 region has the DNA TGTGCCAGCAGTGAAGGGACAGTTACCTGGAATACGCAGTATTTT. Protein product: CASSEGTVTWNTQYF.

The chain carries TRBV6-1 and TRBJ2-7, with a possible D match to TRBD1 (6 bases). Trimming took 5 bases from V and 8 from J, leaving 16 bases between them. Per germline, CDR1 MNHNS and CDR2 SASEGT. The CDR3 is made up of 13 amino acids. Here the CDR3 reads CASSLQGTQKQYF. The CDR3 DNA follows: TGTGCCAGCAGTCTTCAAGGGACACAAAAGCAGTACTTC.

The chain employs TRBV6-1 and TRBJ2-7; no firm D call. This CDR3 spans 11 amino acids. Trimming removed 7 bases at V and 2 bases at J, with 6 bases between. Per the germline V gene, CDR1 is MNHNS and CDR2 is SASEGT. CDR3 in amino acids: CASTPAYEQYF. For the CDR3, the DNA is TGTGCCAGCACCCCTGCCTACGAGCAGTACTTC.

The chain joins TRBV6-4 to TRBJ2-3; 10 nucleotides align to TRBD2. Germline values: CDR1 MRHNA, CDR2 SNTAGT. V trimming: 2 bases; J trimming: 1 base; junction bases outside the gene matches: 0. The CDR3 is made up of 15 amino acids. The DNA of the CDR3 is TGTGCCAGCAGTGACCTAGCGGGAGGCACAGATACGCAGTATTTT. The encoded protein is CASSDLAGGTDTQYF.

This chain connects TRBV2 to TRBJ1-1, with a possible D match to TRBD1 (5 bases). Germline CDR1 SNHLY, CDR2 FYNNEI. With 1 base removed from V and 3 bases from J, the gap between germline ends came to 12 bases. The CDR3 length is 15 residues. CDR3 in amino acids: CASSEGAGRDTEAFF. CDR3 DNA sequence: TGTGCCAGCAGTGAAGGGGCAGGGAGGGACACTGAAGCTTTCTTT. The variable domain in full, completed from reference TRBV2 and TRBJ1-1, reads EPEVTQTPSHQVTQMGQEVILRCVPISNHLYFYWYRQILGQKVEFLVSFYNNEISEKSEIFDDQFSVERPDGSNFTLKIRSTKLEDSAMYFCASSEGAGRDTEAFFGQGTRLTVV.

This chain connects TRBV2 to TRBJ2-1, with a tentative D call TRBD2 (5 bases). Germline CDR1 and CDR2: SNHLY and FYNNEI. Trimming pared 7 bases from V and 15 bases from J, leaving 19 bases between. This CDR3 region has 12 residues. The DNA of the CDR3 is TGTGCCAGCACAATAGACTCGCCGGGGTCGTTCTTC. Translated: CASTIDSPGSFF.

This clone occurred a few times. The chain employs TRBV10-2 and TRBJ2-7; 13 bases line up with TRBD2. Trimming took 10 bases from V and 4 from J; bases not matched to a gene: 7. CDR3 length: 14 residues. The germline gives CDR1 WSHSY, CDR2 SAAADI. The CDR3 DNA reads TGCGCCACAAGGACTAGCGGGAGTTATTACGAGCAGTACTTC. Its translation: CATRTSGSYYEQYF.

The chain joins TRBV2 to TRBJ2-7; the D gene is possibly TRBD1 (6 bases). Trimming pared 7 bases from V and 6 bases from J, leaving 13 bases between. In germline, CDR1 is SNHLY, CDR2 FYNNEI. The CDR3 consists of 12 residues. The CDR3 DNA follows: TGTGCCAGCACGGAAACAGGGCTCGAGCAGTACTTC. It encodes CASTETGLEQYF.

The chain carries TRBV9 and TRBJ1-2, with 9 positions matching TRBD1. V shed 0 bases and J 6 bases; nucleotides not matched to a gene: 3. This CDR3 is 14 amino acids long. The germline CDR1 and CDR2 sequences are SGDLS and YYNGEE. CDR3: CASSVGQGDNGYTF. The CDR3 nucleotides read TGTGCCAGCAGCGTAGGACAGGGGGACAATGGCTACACCTTC.

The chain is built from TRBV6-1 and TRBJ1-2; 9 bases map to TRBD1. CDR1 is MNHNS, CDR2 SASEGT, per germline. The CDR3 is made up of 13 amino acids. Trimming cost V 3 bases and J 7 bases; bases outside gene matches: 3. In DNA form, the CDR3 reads TGTGCCAGCAGTGAGGACAGGGGTTTTGGCTACACCTTC. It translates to CASSEDRGFGYTF.

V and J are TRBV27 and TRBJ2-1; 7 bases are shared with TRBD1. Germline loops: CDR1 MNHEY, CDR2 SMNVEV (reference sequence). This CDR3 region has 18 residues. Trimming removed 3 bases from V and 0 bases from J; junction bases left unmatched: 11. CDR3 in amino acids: CASSFVVQTGISYNEQFF. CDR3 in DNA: TGTGCCAGCAGTTTTGTAGTCCAGACAGGGATCTCCTACAATGAGCAGTTCTTC.

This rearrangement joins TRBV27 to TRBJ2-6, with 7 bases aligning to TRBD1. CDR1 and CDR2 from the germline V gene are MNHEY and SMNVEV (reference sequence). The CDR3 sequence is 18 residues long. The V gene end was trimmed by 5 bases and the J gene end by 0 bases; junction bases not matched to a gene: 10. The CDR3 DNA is TGTGCCAGCAGTCCAAGGACAGGTGGAAGCTCTGGGGCCAACGTCCTGACTTTC. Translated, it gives CASSPRTGGSSGANVLTF.

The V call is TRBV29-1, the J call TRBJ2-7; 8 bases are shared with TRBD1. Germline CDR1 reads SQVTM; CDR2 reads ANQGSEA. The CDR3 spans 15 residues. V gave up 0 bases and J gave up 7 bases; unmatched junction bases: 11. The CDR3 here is CSVEDTNRGKWEQYF. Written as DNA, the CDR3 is TGCAGCGTTGAAGATACGAACAGGGGGAAGTGGGAGCAGTACTTC.

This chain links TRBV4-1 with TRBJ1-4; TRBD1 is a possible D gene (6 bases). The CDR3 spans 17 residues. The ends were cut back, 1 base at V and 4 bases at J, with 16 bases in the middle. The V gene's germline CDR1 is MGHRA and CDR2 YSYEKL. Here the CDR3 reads CASSQGPLGHSNEKLFF. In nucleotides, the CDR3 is TGCGCCAGCAGCCAAGGGCCCCTGGGACACAGTAATGAAAAACTGTTTTTT.

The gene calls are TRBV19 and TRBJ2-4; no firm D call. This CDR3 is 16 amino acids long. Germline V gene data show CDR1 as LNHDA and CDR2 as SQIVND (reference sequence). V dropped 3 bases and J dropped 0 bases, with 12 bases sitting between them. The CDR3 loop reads CASSIQRDLAKNIQYF. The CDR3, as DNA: TGTGCCAGTAGTATCCAAAGAGACTTAGCCAAAAACATTCAGTACTTC.

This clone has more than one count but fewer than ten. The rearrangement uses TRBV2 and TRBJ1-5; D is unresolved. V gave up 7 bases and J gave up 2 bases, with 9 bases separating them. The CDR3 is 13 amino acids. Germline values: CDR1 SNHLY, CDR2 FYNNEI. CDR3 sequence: CASTAAGNQPQHF. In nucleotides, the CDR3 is TGTGCCAGCACGGCGGCAGGCAATCAGCCCCAGCATTTT.

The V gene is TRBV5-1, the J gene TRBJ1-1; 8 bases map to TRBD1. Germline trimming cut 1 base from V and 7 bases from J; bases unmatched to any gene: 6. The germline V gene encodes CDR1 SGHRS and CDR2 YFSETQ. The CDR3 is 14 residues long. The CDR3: CASSLTGGKIEAFF. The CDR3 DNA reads TGCGCCAGCAGCTTGACAGGGGGGAAGATTGAAGCTTTCTTT.

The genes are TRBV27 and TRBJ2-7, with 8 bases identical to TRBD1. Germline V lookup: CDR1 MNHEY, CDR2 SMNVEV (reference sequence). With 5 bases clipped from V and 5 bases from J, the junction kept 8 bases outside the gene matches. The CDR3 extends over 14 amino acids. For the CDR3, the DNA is TGTGCCAGCAGTATTGCGACAGGGGCTGACGAGCAGTACTTC. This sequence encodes CASSIATGADEQYF.